The source of this TCR beta chain is a study of blood T cell repertoires in COVID-19. Study as a whole: The United States, Italy and Spain provided the acute and convalescent COVID-19 samples. PBMCs, B-cell-depleted T cells, or T cells provided the cDNA or gDNA that made up the material.

Original processing methods: It was from reference gene primer amplification that nucleated cell counts were estimated. TCRdb's table, derived via immunoSEQ multiplex PCR, lists solely in-frame clones and lacks some. V and J calls and clone size come straight from that table; D and trimming were deduced from the DNA. The table records about 380,000 clones, 85% of them present only once. Per the germline V gene, CDR1 is LGHDT and CDR2 is YNNKEL (reference sequence). The CDR3 is 15 residues long. The junction had 7 bases not matched to a gene; V was cut back by 5 bases and J by 1 base. The clonotype comes from a woman aged 18 to 35 with acute or convalescent COVID-19. The sequencing sample was made of peripheral blood. The chain has TRBV3-1 (or the pseudogene TRBV3-2) and TRBJ1-1; 7 nucleotides align to TRBD1. Here the CDR3 DNA reads TGTGCCAGCAGCTCATACAGGGGCCCGAACACTGAAGCTTTCTTT. Its translation: CASSSYRGPNTEAFF.